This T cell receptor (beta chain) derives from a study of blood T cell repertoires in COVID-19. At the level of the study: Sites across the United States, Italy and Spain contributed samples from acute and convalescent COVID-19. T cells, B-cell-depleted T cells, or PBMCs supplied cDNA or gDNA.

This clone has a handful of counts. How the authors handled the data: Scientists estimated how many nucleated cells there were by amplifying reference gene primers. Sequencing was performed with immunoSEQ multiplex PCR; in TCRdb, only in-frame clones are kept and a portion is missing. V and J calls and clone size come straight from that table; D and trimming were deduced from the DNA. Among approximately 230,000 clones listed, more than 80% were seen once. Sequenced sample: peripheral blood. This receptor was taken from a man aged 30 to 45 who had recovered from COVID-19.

In DNA, the CDR3 is TGTGCCAGCAGCTTAAGGGGACAATACGAGCAGTACTTC. It specifies CASSLRGQYEQYF. The rearrangement links TRBV7-2 to TRBJ2-7; TRBD1 is a possible D gene (6 bases). The CDR3 length is 13 residues. Germline V gene lookup returns CDR1 SGHTA and CDR2 FQGNSA. Trimming stripped 2 bases from V and 4 bases from J, with 9 bases between.